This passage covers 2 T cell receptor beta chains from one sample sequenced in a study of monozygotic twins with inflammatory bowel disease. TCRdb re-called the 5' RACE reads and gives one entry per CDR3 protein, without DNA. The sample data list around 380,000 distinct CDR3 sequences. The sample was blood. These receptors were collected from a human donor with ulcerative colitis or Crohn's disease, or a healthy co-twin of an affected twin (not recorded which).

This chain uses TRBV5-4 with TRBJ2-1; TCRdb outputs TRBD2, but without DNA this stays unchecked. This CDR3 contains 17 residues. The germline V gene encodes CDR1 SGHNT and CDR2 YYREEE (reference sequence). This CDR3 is CASSLPIGLAGGKEQFF.

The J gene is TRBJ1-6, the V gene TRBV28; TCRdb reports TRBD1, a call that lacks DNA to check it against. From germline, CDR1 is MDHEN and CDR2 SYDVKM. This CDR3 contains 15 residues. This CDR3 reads CASRLRTGYNSPLHF.